This T cell receptor (beta chain) was sequenced in a study of tumor-infiltrating lymphocytes in primary liver carcinoma. Study at large: T1-T3 N0M0 was the stage of the tumors, which were roughly 4.2 to 11 cm across. The study, taken as a whole, reports: When set against blood, tumors had a significantly higher top-250-clone fraction (p = 0.039).

This CDR3 has 14 amino acids. CDR1 MNHNY and CDR2 SVGAGI come from the germline V gene (reference sequence). It was from roughly 20-30 mg of unsorted bulk tissue that RNA and DNA were co-extracted. Concerning this clonotype itself: What it binds is unknown. An end of the junction differs from the germline gene, which may be a read error.

Priming with a constant-region primer yielded TCR beta cDNA from about 500 ng total RNA. Sequencing libraries for TCR beta derived from three nested multiplex PCR rounds that used slightly modified ARM-PCR. It was with TRBV1-TRBV30 forward primers and a C-beta reverse primer that the first two PCR rounds were run, at roughly 10 cycles each. TCRdb reprocessed the multiplex PCR reads via MiXCR and lists one record per CDR3 protein. The sample consists of 45,000 to 65,000 distinct CDR3 sequences, 70% to 80% of them appearing once. The clonotype was recovered from a man aged 40-55 years with primary liver carcinoma and hepatitis B virus infection. The specimen sequenced was liver tumor tissue from sampling region 5. Subset: tumor region T5, tumor centre. The gene calls are TRBV6-6 and TRBJ1-5; perhaps TRBD1 as D (5 bases). CDR3 loop: CASSYGHGNQTQHF. In nucleotides, the CDR3 is TGTGCCAGCAGTTACGGACATGGTAATCAGACCCAGCATTTT.